This TCR beta chain originates from a study of post-analysis software for immune sequencing data. Study summary: Courses of disease covered relapsing-remitting, secondary progressive and progressive-relapsing multiple sclerosis.

TCR beta libraries were prepared from cDNA with unique molecular identifiers. One entry per CDR3 protein, called by TCRdb with MiXCR from the PCR reads. There are 600,000 to 750,000 distinct CDR3 sequences in the sample; 59% occur only once, and around 11% lies in the top ten. The CDR3 contains 13 residues. Germline CDR1 LNHNV, CDR2 YYDKDF (reference sequence). Remarks on this clonotype: Its antigen remains unidentified.

Study results and caveats: When patients were compared with controls, a handful of TRBV segments were more frequent, TRBV5-6, TRBV5-1 and TRBV20-1 among them. Significantly lower normalized Chao1 diversity was found in patients with multiple sclerosis relative to controls.

The sequenced sample was blood. V and J are TRBV15 and TRBJ2-7, with D unclear. The end of the DNA aligns better with TRBJ2-5, so the J call may be wrong. This TCR came from a girl aged 2 to 10 with multiple sclerosis. CDR3 bases: TGTGCCACCAGCAGAGATATAAGGGAGACCCAGTACTTC. It encodes CATSRDIRETQYF.